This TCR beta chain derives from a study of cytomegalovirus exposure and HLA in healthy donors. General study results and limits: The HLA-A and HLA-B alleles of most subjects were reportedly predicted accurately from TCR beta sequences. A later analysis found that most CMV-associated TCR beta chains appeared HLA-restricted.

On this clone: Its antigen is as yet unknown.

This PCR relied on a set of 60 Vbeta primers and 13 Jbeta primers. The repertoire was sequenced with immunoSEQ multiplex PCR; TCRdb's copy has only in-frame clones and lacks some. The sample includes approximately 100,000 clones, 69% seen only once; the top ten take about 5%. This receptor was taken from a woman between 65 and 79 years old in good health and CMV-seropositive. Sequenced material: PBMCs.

The CDR3 sequence is CASSFAGLTNSGANVLTF. The CDR3 nucleotides read TGTGCCAGCAGTTTTGCAGGCCTAACGAACTCTGGGGCCAACGTCCTGACTTTC. This chain joins TRBV27 and TRBJ2-6, with D unresolved. The CDR3 loop spans 18 amino acids. The V end lost 3 bases, the J end lost 0 bases, and 15 bases lay between the germline ends. Germline assignment: CDR1 MNHEY and CDR2 SMNVEV (reference sequence).